This T cell receptor beta chain emerged from a study of blood T cell repertoires in COVID-19. Study background: The United States, Italy and Spain supplied acute and convalescent COVID-19 samples.

CDR3 length equals 13 residues. With 3 bases removed from V and 3 bases from J, the gap between germline ends came to 9 bases. Germline CDR1 and CDR2: SEHNR and FQNEAQ (reference sequence). In this sample, this clone turned up once. Original analysis: Researchers report that nucleated cell counts were estimated from reference gene primer amplification. Measured with immunoSEQ multiplex PCR; TCRdb has only the in-frame clones, and not every one. That table is the source of V, J and clone size, and D and trimming were worked out from the DNA. The table lists some 300,000 clones, about 87% of them singletons.

Sequencing used peripheral blood. This rearrangement joins TRBV7-9 to TRBJ2-7, with D possibly TRBD1 on 5 matching bases. This clonotype was obtained from a woman aged 45-65 years with COVID-19, enrolled during active disease. Here the CDR3 DNA reads TGTGCCAGCAGCTTTGAGACAGTCTACGAGCAGTACTTC. Its protein product is CASSFETVYEQYF.